Following are 9 T cell receptor beta chains from one sample sequenced in a study of cytomegalovirus exposure and HLA in healthy donors. The study ran its PCR with 60 Vbeta and 13 Jbeta primers. Assay used: immunoSEQ multiplex PCR; TCRdb lists only in-frame clones, some missing. The data show roughly 120,000 clones, roughly three quarters seen once. Specimen: PBMCs. These receptor sequences come from a woman between 18 and 29 years old in good health and CMV-seronegative.

This rearrangement joins TRBV5-4 to TRBJ1-2; TRBD1 agrees at 8 bases. With V trimmed by 4 bases and J by 6 bases, 14 bases remained unmatched. Germline V lookup: CDR1 SGHNT, CDR2 YYREEE (reference sequence). The CDR3 has 16 residues. The CDR3 spells CASSVGAGTGWDGYTF. The CDR3 DNA reads as TGTGCCAGCAGCGTCGGCGCCGGGACAGGCTGGGATGGCTACACCTTC. The full variable domain, in which reference TRBV5-4 and TRBJ1-2 provide the parts outside the CDR3, is ETGVTQSPTHLIKTRGQQVTLRCSSQSGHNTVSWYQQALGQGPQFIFQYYREEENGRGNFPPRFSGLQFPNYSSELNVNALELDDSALYLCASSVGAGTGWDGYTFGSGTRLTVV.

The rearrangement uses TRBV28 and TRBJ2-7; 9 positions agree with TRBD1. Germline lookup yields CDR1 MDHEN and CDR2 SYDVKM. This CDR3 is 17 amino acids long. J lost 6 bases, V lost 2 bases, and 14 bases had no gene match. The CDR3 is CASSLRRSRDREGEQYF. The CDR3 DNA reads TGTGCCAGCAGTTTAAGGAGAAGCCGGGACAGGGAAGGCGAGCAGTACTTC.

The V call is TRBV9, the J call TRBJ2-5; maybe TRBD2 (6 bases). V lost 3 bases and J 1 base, leaving 13 bases between the germline ends. Germline CDR1 is SGDLS and CDR2 is YYNGEE. The CDR3 spans 15 residues. The chain's CDR3 is CASSAGTGGQETQYF. The CDR3 DNA reads as TGTGCCAGCAGCGCGGGGACCGGGGGCCAAGAGACCCAGTACTTC.

The chain is built from TRBV5-4 and TRBJ1-1; TRBD1 is a possible D gene (5 bases). The CDR3 contains 13 residues. The germline V and J ends were trimmed by 4 bases and 5 bases, with 12 bases remaining between them. Germline V gene sequence: CDR1 SGHNT, CDR2 YYREEE (reference sequence). The CDR3 bases are TGTGCCAGCAGCATGCAGGGTGGGACTGAAGCTTTCTTT. Encoded protein: CASSMQGGTEAFF.

The J gene is TRBJ2-3, the V gene TRBV19; possible D gene TRBD1, 5 bases. This CDR3 region has 13 residues. The V end was cut by 5 bases, the J end by 2 bases, with 8 bases between. Germline loops: CDR1 LNHDA, CDR2 SQIVND (reference sequence). Here the CDR3 reads CASSSRDTDTQYF. In nucleotides, the CDR3 is TGTGCCAGTAGTTCCAGGGACACAGATACGCAGTATTTT.

The rearrangement links TRBV27 to TRBJ2-2, with 7 bases lining up with TRBD1. V dropped 7 bases and J dropped 4; count of bases not matched to a gene: 12. Germline V gene data show CDR1 as MNHEY and CDR2 as SMNVEV (reference sequence). CDR3 length: 16 residues. In DNA, the CDR3 is TGTGCCAGCACCTTCTTGACAGGGTCCCTCACCGGGGAGCTGTTTTTT. This sequence encodes CASTFLTGSLTGELFF.

J is TRBJ2-7 and V is TRBV6-5; unclear D gene. CDR1 and CDR2 from the germline V gene are MNHEY and SVGAGI. The CDR3 is 15 residues long. V dropped 4 bases and J dropped 0 bases, with 13 bases sitting between them. CDR3 region: CASSSPQEISYEQYF. Written as DNA, the CDR3 is TGTGCCAGCAGTTCCCCGCAGGAAATCTCCTACGAGCAGTACTTC.

This chain uses TRBV5-8 with TRBJ1-5; tentative D call: TRBD1 (5 bases). The CDR3 has 13 residues. The germline CDR1 and CDR2 sequences are SGHTS and YDEGEE. V was trimmed by 5 bases and J by 2 bases, leaving 8 bases between them. The CDR3 nucleotides read TGTGCCAGCAGGGCGGGGGGCAATCAGCCCCAGCATTTT. Protein product: CASRAGGNQPQHF.

The chain joins TRBV19 to TRBJ1-5, with D possibly being TRBD1 (6 bases). Trimming took off 5 bases at V and 5 bases at J, with 10 bases between the two ends. The CDR3 sequence is 13 residues long. Germline V lookup: CDR1 LNHDA, CDR2 SQIVND (reference sequence). This CDR3 reads CASSLQGYQPQHF. The CDR3 DNA is TGTGCCAGTAGTCTACAGGGTTATCAGCCCCAGCATTTT. Full variable domain (missing parts from reference TRBV19 and TRBJ1-5): DGGITQSPKYLFRKEGQNVTLSCEQNLNHDAMYWYRQDPGQGLRLIYYSQIVNDFQKGDIAEGYSVSREKKESFPLTVTSAQKNPTAFYLCASSLQGYQPQHFGDGTRLSIL.